Listed below are T cell receptor beta chains from one sample, sequenced in a study of blood T cell repertoires in COVID-19. The protocol was immunoSEQ multiplex PCR, while the TCRdb copy is restricted to in-frame clones and leaves out a portion. The repertoire includes over 100,000 clones, about 89% of them detected once, and approximately 5.1% sits in the top ten. The sample was peripheral blood. These receptors were taken from a human donor in a cohort sampled during active COVID-19. Both conserved end residues are trimmed from each CDR3.

J gene | V gene | CDR3 protein
TRBJ1-1 | TRBV10-3 | AISEPGQAEEAF
TRBJ2-2 | TRBV4-2 | ASSQEPRTGGVTGELF
TRBJ2-1 | TRBV3-1/TRBV3-2 | ASSQDVGGEQF
TRBJ2-3 | TRBV3-1/TRBV3-2 | ASSQDQGLAGSTDTQY
TRBJ1-3 | TRBV7-8 | ASSRQGASGNTIY
TRBJ2-4 | TRBV29-1 | SGQQGYEAGIQY
TRBJ2-3 | TRBV24-1 | ATSDPGQGRDTQY
TRBJ1-6 | TRBV18 | ASAPGDSPLH
TRBJ2-4 | TRBV5-1 | ASRDGTGPLRAKNIQY
TRBJ2-3 | TRBV2 | ATKGQGTDTQY
TRBJ2-1 | TRBV3-1/TRBV3-2 | ASSQVGRDNEQF
TRBJ1-4 | TRBV5-4 | ASRGSGFNEKLF
TRBJ1-3 | TRBV5-4 | ASSPGHNGNTIY
TRBJ1-5 | TRBV28 | ASRVTGGNQPQH
TRBJ2-2 | TRBV5-1 | ASSLDRFGELF
TRBJ2-1 | TRBV28 | ASSPLALTYNEQF
TRBJ1-5 | TRBV19 | ASNFEGQPQH
TRBJ1-4 | TRBV11-3 | ASSLPGQGNEKLF
TRBJ2-7 | TRBV7-2 | ASSLEVAEQY
TRBJ2-5 | TRBV28 | ASSFPLVAGQETQY
TRBJ2-1 | TRBV19 | ASSIADRGNNEQF
TRBJ1-1 | TRBV7-9 | ASSFQGMTEAF
TRBJ2-2 | TRBV4-2 | ASSQDSGLNTGELF
TRBJ2-7 | TRBV27 | ASSLSGEGYEQY
TRBJ2-7 | TRBV25-1 | ASSEYVQATYEQY
TRBJ2-5 | TRBV28 | ASSLGQAKTFEETQY
TRBJ1-2 | TRBV13 | ASRHGGRNYGYT
TRBJ1-6 | TRBV12-5 | ASGLDRSPLH
TRBJ2-7 | TRBV11-2 | ASSSRAGLPLDEQY
TRBJ2-3 | TRBV11-2 | ASSHSSGTGGRQY
TRBJ2-1 | TRBV27 | ASSLRGIPYNEQF
TRBJ1-3 | TRBV6-6 | ASRRLIDSGNTIY
TRBJ1-1 | TRBV19 | ASSITGGRTEAF
TRBJ2-7 | TRBV2 | ASSRGKAGGVNEQY
TRBJ1-1 | TRBV29-1 | SVSTGGNTEAF